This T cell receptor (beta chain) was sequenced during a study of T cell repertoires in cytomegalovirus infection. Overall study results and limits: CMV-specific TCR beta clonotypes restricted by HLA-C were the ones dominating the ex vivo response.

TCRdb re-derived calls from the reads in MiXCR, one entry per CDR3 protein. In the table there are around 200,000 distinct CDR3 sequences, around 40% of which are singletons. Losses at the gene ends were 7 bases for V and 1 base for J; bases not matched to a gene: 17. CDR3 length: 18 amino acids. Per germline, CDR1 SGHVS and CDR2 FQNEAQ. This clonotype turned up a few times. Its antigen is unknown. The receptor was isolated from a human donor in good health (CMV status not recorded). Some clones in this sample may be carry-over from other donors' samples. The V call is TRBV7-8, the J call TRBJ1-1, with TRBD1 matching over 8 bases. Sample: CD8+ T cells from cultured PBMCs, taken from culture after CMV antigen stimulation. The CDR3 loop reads CASKMAGRGRFANTEAFF. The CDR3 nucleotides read TGTGCCAGCAAGATGGCAGGCAGGGGGCGATTTGCGAACACTGAAGCTTTCTTT.